One sample yielded the 6 T cell receptor beta chains listed below, sequenced in a study of blood T cells in healthy people across ages. Through a sample-barcoded 5' primer and a J-beta primer mix, a second PCR was run for roughly 6 to 11 cycles. One entry per CDR3 protein results from TCRdb running MiXCR on the 5' RACE reads. Of 700,000 or so distinct CDR3 sequences listed, about 20% were seen once; the top ten hold approximately 20%. Input material: blood. The receptors were gathered from a man aged 65-85 years in good health.

This clonotype appeared a few times. V and J are TRBV14 and TRBJ2-1; 7 bases align to TRBD2. CDR1 SGHDN and CDR2 FVKESK come from the germline V gene. V shed 0 bases and J 0 bases; nucleotides not matched to a gene: 5. The CDR3 sequence is 17 residues long. CDR3 DNA: TGTGCCAGCAGCCAAGATAGCGGGCTATCCTCCTACAATGAGCAGTTCTTC. Amino acid sequence: CASSQDSGLSSYNEQFF.

The sample holds one count of this clonotype. The CDR3 sequence is CASSQGLAGGALEQYF. CDR3 coding DNA: TGTGCCAGCAGCCAAGGACTAGCGGGGGGGGCCTTAGAGCAGTACTTC. The rearrangement links TRBV3-1 to TRBJ2-7; 14 nucleotides align to TRBD2. The CDR3 is 16 amino acids. Germline V gene data show CDR1 as LGHDT and CDR2 as YNNKEL (reference sequence). J gave up 7 bases and V 1 base, and 6 bases lay outside the gene matches.

V is TRBV6-5 and J is TRBJ2-4; perhaps TRBD1 as D (6 bases). CDR1 MNHEY and CDR2 SVGAGI come from the germline V gene. The V end was cut by 6 bases, the J end by 7 bases, with 13 bases between. The CDR3 consists of 13 residues. The CDR3 DNA reads TGTGCCAGCAGGCGGCCAGGGGCTAACATTCAGTACTTC. Encoded protein: CASRRPGANIQYF.

The genes are TRBV7-2 and TRBJ1-2, with D hard to call. Germline V gene lookup returns CDR1 SGHTA and CDR2 FQGNSA. The CDR3 has 15 amino acids. Trimming took 5 bases from V and 1 from J, leaving 14 bases between them. CDR3 protein: CASSPRGQINYGYTF. CDR3 DNA sequence: TGTGCCAGCAGCCCCCGTGGGCAGATTAACTATGGCTACACCTTC.

The J gene is TRBJ2-7, the V gene TRBV12-3 or TRBV12-4, with 12 bases aligning to TRBD2. V shed 6 bases, J shed 2 bases, and the junction held 5 bases outside the gene matches. The CDR3 is made up of 15 amino acids. CDR3 coding DNA: TGTGCCAGCAGCACGACTAGCGGGGGAACCTACGAGCAGTACTTC. Its protein product is CASSTTSGGTYEQYF.

This chain links TRBV11-2 with TRBJ2-1, with 13 positions matching TRBD2. This CDR3 has 16 residues. The ends lost 0 bases at V and 6 bases at J; junction bases unmatched: 2. In germline, CDR1 is SGHAT, CDR2 FQNNGV. The CDR3, as DNA: TGTGCCAGCAGCTTAGAGTGGACTAGCGGGAGCAATGAGCAGTTCTTC. This translates into CASSLEWTSGSNEQFF.